This T cell receptor (beta chain) was captured by sequencing in a study of radiotherapy plus CTLA-4 blockade in lung cancer. Repertoires were generated with immunoSEQ multiplex PCR, while TCRdb's copy carries only in-frame clones and drops some. The sample carries 90,000 to 95,000 clones, approximately 83% recorded once. The receptor's source is a human donor with non-small cell lung cancer who had stable disease on radiotherapy plus ipilimumab. This specimen was peripheral blood, taken from a patient treated with radiotherapy plus ipilimumab.

The CDR3 bases are TGTGCCAGCAGTTACTCGGGGATTCGACAGCCCCAGCATTTT. Amino acid sequence: CASSYSGIRQPQHF. V is TRBV6-5 and J is TRBJ1-5, with D hard to call. V dropped 0 bases and J dropped 7 bases, with 10 bases sitting between them. The CDR3 totals 14 residues. Germline CDR1 reads MNHEY; CDR2 reads SVGAGI.